The T cell receptor (beta chain) under discussion was sequenced for a study of T cells in Graves' hyperthyroidism and ophthalmopathy. Study-wide findings and caveats: The model's output predicted ophthalmopathy at a median of about 6.5 months prior to onset.

RNA transcripts gave rise to amplified TCR beta CDR3 regions. The HTBI set primed first-round TCR CDR3 RT-PCR. MiXCR, run by TCRdb on the multiplex PCR reads, gives a single entry per CDR3 protein. The table lists 350,000 to 400,000 distinct CDR3 sequences, 15% of them singletons. The germline gives CDR1 DFQATT, CDR2 SNEGSKA (reference sequence). J lost 6 bases, V lost 5 bases, and 8 bases had no gene match. The CDR3 consists of 14 residues. Turning to this clonotype: Its target is not known.

Sequenced sample: blood. V is TRBV20-1 and J is TRBJ2-3; 10 positions agree with TRBD2. The receptor comes from a woman aged 25 to 45 with Graves' hyperthyroidism. CDR3 protein: CSADTAGGLDTQYF. The CDR3 DNA follows: TGCAGTGCTGATACAGCGGGGGGGCTCGATACGCAGTATTTT.